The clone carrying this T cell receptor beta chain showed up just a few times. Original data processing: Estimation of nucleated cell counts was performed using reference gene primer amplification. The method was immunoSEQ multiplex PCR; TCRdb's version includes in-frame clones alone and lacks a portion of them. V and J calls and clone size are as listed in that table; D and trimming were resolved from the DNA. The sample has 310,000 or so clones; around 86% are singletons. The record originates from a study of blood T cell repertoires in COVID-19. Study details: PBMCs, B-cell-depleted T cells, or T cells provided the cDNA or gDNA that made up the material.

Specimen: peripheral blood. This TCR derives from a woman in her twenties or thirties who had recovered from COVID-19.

The CDR3: CASSISGTKPQETQYF. CDR3 bases: TGTGCCAGTAGTATCTCCGGGACAAAGCCCCAAGAGACCCAGTACTTC. This rearrangement joins TRBV19 to TRBJ2-5; D might be TRBD1 (6 bases). V was clipped by 3 bases and J by 1 base, with 15 bases between them. Germline CDR1 and CDR2: LNHDA and SQIVND (reference sequence). CDR3 length: 16 amino acids.